This T cell receptor beta chain was sequenced in a study of T cells after yellow fever vaccination (dated by TCRdb to about 2019). For context, the study as a whole: Libraries from fractions with low cell numbers were prepared with the SMART-Seq v4 Ultra Low Input RNA kit. Bulk TCR alpha and beta repertoires were sequenced longitudinally to track T-cell clones before and after primary and booster YFV17D yellow fever vaccination. Two healthy male donors made up the cohort, one aged 18 to 30 years and the other aged 30 to 40 years. Bulk PBMC replicates and cell subsets were isolated from blood drawn at multiple timepoints before and after both primary and secondary immunization.

Study-wide findings and limitations: Computational filtering was needed because FACS-sorted repertoires could contain abundant contaminating clonotypes from the bulk population. A small share of clonotypes occurred in both CD4 and CD8 compartments, likely arising from convergent recombination. After the booster, most clones that had expanded after primary vaccination were detected again (approximately 97% of CD4 and around nine tenths of CD8), suggesting broad maintenance of memory. The secondary T-cell response was weaker than the primary response but faster, peaking on day 5 instead of day 15. The study included only a couple of donors, which limits how far the findings can be generalized.

In light of the paper, this sample's treatment or condition label describes: live attenuated yellow fever vaccine strain. At every blood-draw timepoint, two biological replicates of bulk PBMCs were collected. PBMCs were isolated from peripheral blood using a standard Ficoll-Paque protocol. TriZol was used to extract RNA from bulk PBMCs, from CD4 and CD8 fractions, and from dextramer-positive and dextramer-negative fractions. Measured from the cysteine to the phenylalanine, the CDR3 is 14 residues long. The CDR3 DNA has 42 bases and is translated from base 1. CDR1 and CDR2 were assigned from the germline V gene as MNHNS and SASEGT. V is shortened by 4 bases, J by 1 base, and the region joining them spans 10 bases. The instrument was an Illumina NovaSeq 6000. TCR cDNA was synthesized by 5'RACE template switching, which introduced a universal primer site and unique molecular identifiers. cDNA synthesis was primed from both the TCR alpha and TCR beta constant segments. Library amplification involved two PCR steps, and the second step added sample barcodes and sequencing adapters. Sequencing of the libraries was done on either Illumina HiSeq 2500 (2x100 bp) or NovaSeq (2x150 bp). As for the authors' bioinformatics: Reads were demultiplexed and collapsed into UMI consensus sequences with MIGEC, and V(D)J alignment was performed with MiXCR. Vaccine-responding clonotypes were identified with edgeR using replicate PBMC samples, with FDR below 0.01 and a log2 fold change above 5 up to day 15 being required. Each bulk clonotype was labeled CD4 or CD8 based on which sequenced repertoire, CD4 or CD8, contained the clonotype at higher abundance. The public reads were reanalyzed by TCRdb: fastp trimming at Q25, MiXCR alignment, in-frame beta chains only. Every entry covers one CDR3 protein and lists the most common genes and DNA from its rows. The V and J calls here are based on TCRdb, not the publication. Here the sample has some 340,000 distinct CDR3 sequences; about 4% occur a single time. Jointly, the top ten make up around 23% of the sample.

In regard to this clonotype: Its specific antigen is unknown. Base qualities are missing; no much larger clone stands one base away.

The sequence was collected from a man aged 18 to 30 who received the YFV17D yellow fever vaccine. The sequence is built from TRBV6-1 and TRBJ1-1; a tentative D call is TRBD1 (6 bases match). The sample here was PBMCs, taken 5 days after the yellow fever booster vaccination. The DNA sequence follows: TGTGCCAGCAGTGCAACCAGGGGGAACACTGAAGCTTTCTTT. Its protein product is CASSATRGNTEAFF.